This T cell receptor (beta chain) is drawn from a study of blood T cell repertoires in COVID-19. Germline-derived CDR1 and CDR2 are MDHEN and SYDVKM. This CDR3 is 16 amino acids long. The V end was cut by 8 bases, the J end by 2 bases, with 21 bases between. Using immunoSEQ multiplex PCR, the repertoire was profiled, and TCRdb retains in-frame clones only, with some absent. The table shows some 49,000 clones, with about four fifths occurring only once. The sequenced sample consisted of peripheral blood. This receptor was obtained from an older woman with acute or convalescent COVID-19. The chain is built from TRBV28 and TRBJ2-5; perhaps TRBD2 as D (6 bases). In DNA, the CDR3 is TGTGCCAGCGGAGTCTCGGGCCTAGCGTTACAAGAGACCCAGTACTTC. This codes for CASGVSGLALQETQYF.